These T cell receptor beta chains were read from a single sample in a study of spatial heterogeneity in lung cancer. Each CDR3 protein gets one entry after TCRdb re-called the 5' RACE reads with MiXCR. The data contain fewer than 20,000 distinct CDR3 sequences, 7% of them singletons. Specimen: lung tumor tissue, collected at surgery. Receptors originate from a female donor with early-stage non-small cell lung cancer. CDR3s include the opening cysteine and the closing phenylalanine or tryptophan. The D gene is left open where the match is weak. Rows may omit the clone size; those that give it use once, few, many or a size class.

D: -
size: many
V: TRBV28
length: 14
J: TRBJ2-1
CDR3: CASTFDGASNEQFF
DNA: TGTGCCAGCACCTTTGACGGGGCCTCCAATGAGCAGTTCTTC

D: -
size: -
V: TRBV6-5
length: 12
J: TRBJ1-2
CDR3: CATGPAKGGYTF
DNA: TGTGCCACCGGCCCCGCTAAGGGTGGCTACACCTTC

D: TRBD1
size: many
V: TRBV7-2
length: 14
J: TRBJ2-1
CDR3: CASSWRAGGDEQFF
DNA: TGTGCCAGCAGCTGGCGGGCAGGGGGCGATGAGCAGTTCTTC

D: -
size: few
V: TRBV20-1
length: 14
J: TRBJ1-3
CDR3: CSATGTSTGNTIYF
DNA: TGCAGTGCTACCGGGACAAGCACTGGAAACACCATATATTTT

D: -
size: few
V: TRBV10-3
length: 14
J: TRBJ1-3
CDR3: CAIKGNSAGNTIYF
DNA: TGTGCCATCAAGGGGAATAGCGCTGGAAACACCATATATTTT

D: -
size: many
V: TRBV27
length: 16
J: TRBJ1-5
CDR3: CASSFRGAGDNQPQHF
DNA: TGTGCCAGCAGTTTCCGGGGGGCTGGAGACAATCAGCCCCAGCATTTT

D: TRBD1
size: -
V: TRBV28
length: 15
J: TRBJ2-2
CDR3: CASSFPGQEPGELFF
DNA: TGTGCCAGCAGTTTCCCGGGACAGGAGCCCGGGGAGCTGTTTTTT

D: -
size: many
V: TRBV30
length: 11
J: TRBJ2-5
CDR3: CAWSVKETQYF
DNA: TGTGCCTGGAGTGTTAAAGAGACCCAGTACTTC

D: -
size: few
V: TRBV4-2
length: 14
J: TRBJ2-1
CDR3: CASSQSLLYNEQFF
DNA: TGTGCCAGCAGCCAAAGTCTCCTCTACAATGAGCAGTTCTTC

D: TRBD2
size: -
V: TRBV6-5
length: 17
J: TRBJ2-5
CDR3: CASSYSATSGAQETQYF
DNA: TGTGCCAGCAGTTACTCTGCCACTAGCGGGGCCCAAGAGACCCAGTACTTC

D: -
size: few
V: TRBV24-1
length: 13
J: TRBJ1-5
CDR3: CATSDTGPGPQHF
DNA: TGTGCCACCAGTGATACAGGGCCTGGGCCCCAGCATTTT

D: -
size: many
V: TRBV20-1
length: 13
J: TRBJ2-7
CDR3: CSALGRGLNEQYF
DNA: TGCAGTGCTCTGGGGCGGGGGCTGAACGAGCAGTACTTC

D: TRBD1
size: many
V: TRBV7-3
length: 15
J: TRBJ1-6
CDR3: CASSEQTGGNSPLHF
DNA: TGTGCCAGCAGCGAACAGACAGGGGGTAATTCACCCCTCCACTTT

D: -
size: many
V: TRBV7-2
length: 14
J: TRBJ2-1
CDR3: CASSRPGPGNEQFF
DNA: TGTGCCAGCAGCCGACCGGGACCAGGGAATGAGCAGTTCTTC

D: TRBD1
size: many
V: TRBV29-1
length: 14
J: TRBJ1-1
CDR3: CSVDQGGWFTEAFF
DNA: TGCAGCGTTGATCAGGGGGGTTGGTTTACTGAAGCTTTCTTT

D: -
size: -
V: TRBV9
length: 12
J: TRBJ2-1
CDR3: CASGGVLNEQFF
DNA: TGTGCCAGCGGCGGAGTCCTCAATGAGCAGTTCTTC

D: TRBD1
size: -
V: TRBV11-2
length: 15
J: TRBJ1-3
CDR3: CASSLTGGQSPTIYF
DNA: TGTGCCAGCAGCTTAACCGGGGGACAGTCGCCGACCATATATTTT

D: -
size: many
V: TRBV12-3/TRBV12-4
length: 15
J: TRBJ1-2
CDR3: CASSSPLGNNYGYTF
DNA: TGTGCCAGCAGTTCCCCCCTGGGCAACAACTATGGCTACACCTTC

D: -
size: medium-sized
V: TRBV5-1
length: 14
J: TRBJ1-1
CDR3: CASSLNGGDSEAFF
DNA: TGCGCCAGCAGCTTGAATGGGGGGGATAGTGAAGCTTTCTTT

D: -
size: -
V: TRBV6-5
length: 12
J: TRBJ2-7
CDR3: CASRWGGYEQYF
DNA: TGTGCCAGCAGATGGGGTGGCTACGAGCAGTACTTC

D: TRBD1
size: many
V: TRBV12-3/TRBV12-4
length: 14
J: TRBJ1-6
CDR3: CASSGQGDNSPLHF
DNA: TGTGCCAGCAGTGGACAGGGAGACAATTCACCCCTCCACTTT

D: -
size: -
V: TRBV5-4
length: 15
J: TRBJ1-1
CDR3: CAIGVAGRTNTEAFF
DNA: TGTGCCATAGGGGTGGCAGGACGGACGAACACTGAAGCTTTCTTT

D: TRBD1
size: few
V: TRBV20-1
length: 13
J: TRBJ2-1
CDR3: CSARTGGRGEQFF
DNA: TGCAGTGCTCGGACAGGGGGCAGAGGTGAGCAGTTCTTC

D: -
size: many
V: TRBV20-1
length: 15
J: TRBJ1-4
CDR3: CSARSTGTGNEKLFF
DNA: TGCAGTGCTAGATCTACCGGGACGGGGAATGAAAAACTGTTTTTT

D: -
size: few
V: TRBV12-3/TRBV12-4
length: 11
J: TRBJ2-1
CDR3: CASSFSREQFF
DNA: TGTGCCAGCAGTTTTTCCCGGGAGCAGTTCTTC

D: TRBD1
size: few
V: TRBV5-1
length: 15
J: TRBJ1-4
CDR3: CASSLEDRATEKLFF
DNA: TGCGCCAGCAGCTTGGAAGACAGGGCAACGGAAAAACTGTTTTTT

D: -
size: many
V: TRBV27
length: 14
J: TRBJ1-1
CDR3: CASRRLDDNTEAFF
DNA: TGTGCCAGCAGGCGCTTAGACGACAACACTGAAGCTTTCTTT

D: -
size: few
V: TRBV7-2
length: 14
J: TRBJ2-3
CDR3: CASSFGGGADTQYF
DNA: TGTGCCAGCAGCTTCGGAGGGGGGGCAGATACGCAGTATTTT

D: TRBD1
size: many
V: TRBV5-5
length: 14
J: TRBJ1-4
CDR3: CASSWTGTGEKLFF
DNA: TGTGCCAGCAGCTGGACAGGGACAGGAGAAAAACTGTTTTTT

D: -
size: many
V: TRBV10-3
length: 15
J: TRBJ2-5
CDR3: CAISEGRAFQETQYF
DNA: TGTGCCATCAGTGAGGGACGGGCATTCCAAGAGACCCAGTACTTC

D: TRBD2
size: -
V: TRBV11-2
length: 16
J: TRBJ2-4
CDR3: CASSGQRGVAKNIQYF
DNA: TGTGCCAGCTCCGGGCAGCGGGGTGTAGCCAAAAACATTCAGTACTTC

D: TRBD2
size: many
V: TRBV9
length: 17
J: TRBJ2-7
CDR3: CASSVELQRGFSYEQYF
DNA: TGTGCCAGCAGCGTAGAACTCCAGCGGGGGTTCTCCTACGAGCAGTACTTC

D: -
size: -
V: TRBV28
length: 14
J: TRBJ1-5
CDR3: CASQQPGTDQPQHF
DNA: TGTGCCAGCCAGCAGCCAGGGACCGATCAGCCCCAGCATTTT

D: -
size: few
V: TRBV20-1
length: 13
J: TRBJ2-7
CDR3: CSAPDGANAEQYF
DNA: TGCAGTGCCCCCGACGGGGCAAATGCCGAGCAGTACTTC

D: TRBD2
size: medium-sized
V: TRBV7-9
length: 16
J: TRBJ2-3
CDR3: CASSKLAGGITDTQYF
DNA: TGTGCCAGCAGCAAACTAGCGGGGGGCATCACAGATACGCAGTATTTT

D: TRBD2
size: many
V: TRBV20-1
length: 15
J: TRBJ2-1
CDR3: CSARTSGGAYNEQFF
DNA: TGCAGTGCCAGGACTAGCGGGGGGGCCTACAATGAGCAGTTCTTC

D: TRBD2
size: many
V: TRBV7-2
length: 17
J: TRBJ2-3
CDR3: CASRLGSGGAYTDTQYF
DNA: TGTGCCAGCAGATTGGGTAGCGGGGGGGCCTATACAGATACGCAGTATTTT

D: -
size: many
V: TRBV6-2/TRBV6-3
length: 17
J: TRBJ1-2
CDR3: CASSPQGRLHVSYGYTF
DNA: TGTGCCAGCAGCCCACAGGGAAGGCTGCATGTGAGCTATGGCTACACCTTC

D: -
size: few
V: TRBV9
length: 11
J: TRBJ1-2
CDR3: CASSGSADYTF
DNA: TGTGCCAGCAGCGGTTCGGCGGACTACACCTTC

D: -
size: many
V: TRBV2
length: 12
J: TRBJ2-5
CDR3: CASSPSVQGHHF
DNA: TGTGCCAGCAGCCCTTCCGTACAGGGACACCATTTC

D: -
size: medium-sized
V: TRBV5-5
length: 14
J: TRBJ1-6
CDR3: CASSLGGDNSPLHF
DNA: TGTGCCAGCAGCTTGGGAGGGGATAATTCACCCCTCCACTTT

D: TRBD1
size: many
V: TRBV6-5
length: 14
J: TRBJ2-7
CDR3: CASTRTGDGYEQYF
DNA: TGTGCCAGCACCCGGACAGGGGACGGGTACGAGCAGTACTTC

D: -
size: many
V: TRBV24-1
length: 13
J: TRBJ2-6
CDR3: CATSQSGANVLTF
DNA: TGTGCCACCTCCCAGTCCGGGGCCAACGTCCTGACTTTC

D: TRBD1
size: many
V: TRBV6-6
length: 16
J: TRBJ1-5
CDR3: CASSYCPGQGNQPQHF
DNA: TGTGCCAGCAGTTACTGCCCCGGACAGGGCAATCAGCCCCAGCATTTT

D: -
size: many
V: TRBV25-1
length: 14
J: TRBJ2-5
CDR3: CASSGTSSQETQYF
DNA: TGTGCCAGCAGTGGAACTAGTTCCCAAGAGACCCAGTACTTC

D: -
size: -
V: TRBV6-1
length: 17
J: TRBJ2-5
CDR3: CASRKRSQGIGGETQYF
DNA: TGTGCCAGCAGAAAAAGATCACAGGGGATCGGGGGAGAGACCCAGTACTTC

D: TRBD2
size: -
V: TRBV28
length: 17
J: TRBJ2-5
CDR3: CASSSQPSGRALETQYF
DNA: TGTGCCAGCAGTTCACAACCTAGCGGGAGGGCCCTGGAGACCCAGTACTTC

D: TRBD1
size: many
V: TRBV6-6
length: 14
J: TRBJ1-2
CDR3: CASSGPGQSYGYTF
DNA: TGTGCCAGCAGTGGTCCGGGACAGTCCTATGGCTACACCTTC

D: -
size: few
V: TRBV7-2
length: 13
J: TRBJ2-5
CDR3: CASSRNRKDTQYF
DNA: TGTGCCAGCAGCCGGAACAGGAAGGACACCCAGTACTTC

D: TRBD1
size: few
V: TRBV20-1
length: 14
J: TRBJ1-2
CDR3: CSASNIRDSRSYTF
DNA: TGCAGTGCTAGTAACATCCGGGACAGCCGAAGCTACACCTTC

D: -
size: many
V: TRBV28
length: 14
J: TRBJ1-4
CDR3: CASSLSEGSEKLFF
DNA: TGTGCCAGCAGTTTATCTGAGGGGAGTGAAAAACTGTTTTTT

D: -
size: many
V: TRBV12-3/TRBV12-4
length: 18
J: TRBJ2-3
CDR3: CASSPRRGTGFRADTQYF
DNA: TGTGCCAGCAGTCCCCGCAGAGGAACAGGGTTTAGGGCAGATACGCAGTATTTT